This T cell receptor beta chain was sequenced in a study of cytomegalovirus exposure and HLA in healthy donors. The PCR had 60 Vbeta and 13 Jbeta primers. Clones were sequenced by immunoSEQ multiplex PCR, and TCRdb holds only the in-frame ones, with some missing. The top ten clones hold about 3.4% of a sample with 100,000 or so clones, around 80% of them seen once. Germline CDR1 is DFQATT and CDR2 is SNEGSKA (reference sequence). V was pared by 2 bases and J by 10 bases, with 11 bases between. This CDR3 is 11 amino acids long. This TCR was recovered from a woman aged 40-49 years in good health and CMV-seronegative. The sample was PBMCs. The chain links TRBV20-1 to TRBJ1-1, with D possibly being TRBD1 (6 bases). The CDR3 protein is CSARPGTTAFF. The DNA for the CDR3 is TGCAGTGCTAGACCCGGGACAACAGCTTTCTTT.